The 25 T cell receptor beta chains presented below share a single source sample, sequenced in a study of cytomegalovirus exposure and HLA in healthy donors. Researchers ran the PCR with 60 Vbeta and 13 Jbeta primers. Profiled with immunoSEQ multiplex PCR; TCRdb holds only in-frame clones, not every one. The profile shows more than 150,000 clones, roughly 79% of them singletons. The sequencing sample was made of PBMCs. All receptors come from a man aged 35 to 55 in good health and CMV-seronegative.

CDR3 sequence: CASSKPGRTGDTQYF. The DNA of the CDR3 is TGTGCCAGCAGCAAACCGGGACGGACAGGCGATACGCAGTATTTT. The chain links TRBV21-1 to TRBJ2-3; TRBD1, as called in the table, went unchecked against the DNA. TRBV21-1 is shown as a pseudogene. The CDR3 extends over 15 amino acids.

The chain is built from TRBV6-5 and TRBJ1-2, with 7 bases fitting TRBD1. This CDR3 contains 13 residues. V lost 6 bases to trimming and J lost 6 bases; unmatched junction nucleotides: 7. Germline V gene sequence: CDR1 MNHEY, CDR2 SVGAGI. CDR3 in amino acids: CASRPTGENGYTF. The CDR3 nucleotides are TGTGCCAGCAGGCCCACAGGGGAAAATGGCTACACCTTC.

Remarks on this clone: At one of its ends the junction is not consistent with the germline gene, which may arise from a read error. This sequence joins TRBV19 and TRBJ1-5; D gene unclear. Germline assignment: CDR1 LNHDA and CDR2 SQIVND (reference sequence). CDR3 length: 16 amino acids. This CDR3 is CAGSIVVAVSNQPQHF. The DNA for the CDR3 is TGTGCCGGTAGTATAGTGGTAGCAGTTAGCAATCAGCCCCAGCATTTT.

This clone came up a few times. The rearrangement joins TRBV5-1 to TRBJ2-1, with 9 bases fitting TRBD2. The CDR3 length is 15 residues. Germline assignment: CDR1 SGHRS and CDR2 YFSETQ. J gave up 6 bases and V 3 bases, and 7 bases lay outside the gene matches. In DNA, the CDR3 is TGCGCCAGCAGCTGGTTAGCGGGAGAGGCCAATGAGCAGTTCTTC. Translation gives CASSWLAGEANEQFF.

The chain recombines TRBV2 with TRBJ2-1; possibly TRBD2 for D (6 bases). The germline V gene has CDR1 SNHLY and CDR2 FYNNEI. With 8 bases removed from V and 11 bases from J, the gap between germline ends came to 19 bases. The CDR3 contains 13 residues. The CDR3 nucleotides are TGTGCCAGCGAGGCCCCATTCGGGAGCCAGCAGTTCTTC. This codes for CASEAPFGSQQFF. Based on the CDR3 plus reference TRBV2 and TRBJ2-1, the full variable domain is EPEVTQTPSHQVTQMGQEVILRCVPISNHLYFYWYRQILGQKVEFLVSFYNNEISEKSEIFDDQFSVERPDGSNFTLKIRSTKLEDSAMYFCASEAPFGSQQFFGPGTRLTVL.

Regarding this clone: Other DNA sequences from this sample encode an identical CDR3 as well. The chain links TRBV28 to TRBJ2-1; 10 bases line up with TRBD2. Losses at the gene ends were 3 bases for V and 9 bases for J; bases not matched to a gene: 11. CDR3 size: 16 residues. Germline loops: CDR1 MDHEN, CDR2 SYDVKM. CDR3 sequence: CASSFSLAGATLEQFF. The DNA of the CDR3 is TGTGCCAGCAGTTTCTCCCTAGCGGGAGCAACCCTTGAGCAGTTCTTC.

The chain carries TRBV28 and TRBJ2-7; D might be TRBD1 (7 bases). The CDR3 length is 13 residues. The V and J ends lost 10 bases and 2 bases respectively, with 15 bases between them. Germline V lookup: CDR1 MDHEN, CDR2 SYDVKM. The CDR3 nucleotides read TGTGCCACCGCGGGACAGCTAACCTACGAGCAGTACTTC. Translated, it gives CATAGQLTYEQYF.

This clone was observed a few times. The chain couples TRBV9 to TRBJ2-4; the D gene is possibly TRBD1 (6 bases). In germline, CDR1 is SGDLS, CDR2 YYNGEE. Between the trimmed V and J ends, which lost 4 bases and 12 bases, there was a span of 26 bases. The CDR3 runs 16 residues. The DNA for the CDR3 is TGTGCCAGCAGCCCGCTTCCCGGGCCTGGGGCGGACAGTCAGTACTTC. It is translated as CASSPLPGPGADSQYF.

The chain combines TRBV19 with TRBJ2-7, with 7 nucleotides matching TRBD2. The CDR3 has 17 amino acids. Germline CDR1 is LNHDA and CDR2 is SQIVND (reference sequence). J was trimmed by 6 bases and V by 0 bases; bases with no gene match: 14. Here the CDR3 reads CASSIDPRRGFRLEQYF. DNA for the CDR3: TGTGCCAGTAGTATAGACCCCCGGCGGGGGTTCCGCCTCGAGCAGTACTTC.

In its sample, this clone was seen a few times. The J gene is TRBJ2-1, the V gene TRBV5-1; TRBD1 aligns across 9 bases. The CDR3 has 16 residues. Germline loops: CDR1 SGHRS, CDR2 YFSETQ. J lost 4 bases, V lost 0 bases, and 5 bases had no gene match. DNA for the CDR3: TGCGCCAGCAGCTTGGCTGACAGGGGGACATACAATGAGCAGTTCTTC. This encodes CASSLADRGTYNEQFF.

The rearrangement links TRBV5-1 to TRBJ1-1; D remains unclear. Germline V CDR1 and CDR2: SGHRS, YFSETQ. Trimming removed 1 base at V and 2 bases at J, with 12 bases between. The CDR3 length is 15 residues. CDR3 bases: TGCGCCAGCAGCTTGAACGCGCTGGGCAACACTGAAGCTTTCTTT. Translating it yields CASSLNALGNTEAFF. Looking up the rest from reference TRBV5-1 and TRBJ1-1 gives the full variable domain: KAGVTQTPRYLIKTRGQQVTLSCSPISGHRSVSWYQQTPGQGLQFLFEYFSETQRNKGNFPGRFSGRQFSNSRSEMNVSTLELGDSALYLCASSLNALGNTEAFFGQGTRLTVV.

V is TRBV29-1 and J is TRBJ2-1; D may be TRBD2 (5 bases). Germline loops: CDR1 SQVTM, CDR2 ANQGSEA. V lost 6 bases and J 5 bases, leaving 17 bases between the germline ends. The CDR3 runs 14 residues. Here the CDR3 reads CSVQGLFQNNEQFF. CDR3 bases: TGCAGCGTCCAAGGACTGTTTCAAAACAATGAGCAGTTCTTC.

The chain carries TRBV7-2 and TRBJ1-2, with 8 bases that match TRBD1. The CDR3 is 13 residues long. V trimming: 6 bases; J trimming: 4 bases; junction bases outside the gene matches: 4. The germline gives CDR1 SGHTA, CDR2 FQGNSA. The CDR3 sequence is CASSPGTGYGYTF. Here the CDR3 DNA reads TGTGCCAGCAGTCCCGGGACAGGCTATGGCTACACCTTC.

V and J are TRBV7-9 and TRBJ2-1, with 8 bases identical to TRBD2. The CDR3 is made up of 13 amino acids. Germline V lookup: CDR1 SEHNR, CDR2 FQNEAQ (reference sequence). The J segment lost 15 bases and the V segment lost 1 base, leaving 8 bases of the junction unmatched. The CDR3, as DNA: TGTGCCAGCAGCTTAGATTCGACTAGCGTTTGGTTCTTC. Translation: CASSLDSTSVWFF.

This clone was picked up one time. The gene calls are TRBV10-3 and TRBJ2-1, with 10 positions matching TRBD2. The V and J ends lost 4 bases and 0 bases, in that order; junction bases with no gene match: 6. From germline, CDR1 is ENHRY and CDR2 SYGVKD. The CDR3 runs to 17 residues. The CDR3 coding sequence is TGTGCCATCAGTGCTAGCGGGAGATGGAGCTCCTACAATGAGCAGTTCTTC. This gives the protein CAISASGRWSSYNEQFF.

The V call is TRBV25-1, the J call TRBJ2-3; 8 nucleotides match TRBD1. The CDR3 has 17 residues. V lost 4 bases to trimming and J lost 2 bases; unmatched junction nucleotides: 11. Germline loops: CDR1 MGHDK, CDR2 SYGVNS. CDR3 sequence (DNA): TGTGCCAGCAGTGGAGATGGGACAGGTGCTTTCACAGATACGCAGTATTTT. It translates to CASSGDGTGAFTDTQYF. Supplemented by reference TRBV25-1 and TRBJ2-3, the full variable domain reads EADIYQTPRYLVIGTGKKITLECSQTMGHDKMYWYQQDPGMELHLIHYSYGVNSTEKGDLSSESTVSRIRTEHFPLTLESARPSHTSQYLCASSGDGTGAFTDTQYFGPGTRLTVL.

This chain joins TRBV18 and TRBJ2-3; D is perhaps TRBD2 (5 bases). Trimming took off 0 bases at V and 1 base at J, with 11 bases between the two ends. There are 16 residues in the CDR3. CDR1 and CDR2 (germline): KGHSH, LQKENI. CDR3 sequence (DNA): TGTGCCAGCTCACCACCGTCTGTGGGAGGCACAGATACGCAGTATTTT. The encoded protein is CASSPPSVGGTDTQYF.

The chain joins TRBV10-2 to TRBJ2-7; D possibly corresponds to TRBD2 (6 bases). The CDR3 is 14 residues long. Trimming left V 3 bases short and J 6 bases short, with 15 bases between. Per germline, CDR1 WSHSY and CDR2 SAAADI. CDR3 DNA sequence: TGCGCCAGCAGTGAAGTAGCGGACCCTCTCGAGCAGTACTTC. Amino acids: CASSEVADPLEQYF.

The chain has TRBV28 and TRBJ2-1; 8 positions agree with TRBD1. The germline V gene has CDR1 MDHEN and CDR2 SYDVKM. V lost 4 bases to trimming and J lost 4 bases; unmatched junction nucleotides: 3. This CDR3 has 14 amino acids. CDR3 nucleotides: TGTGCCAGCAGTTCTTGGACAGGGTACAATGAGCAGTTCTTC. Its translation: CASSSWTGYNEQFF.

This chain uses TRBV7-2 with TRBJ1-1, with D perhaps TRBD1 (6 bases). Looked up from germline, CDR1 is SGHTA and CDR2 is FQGNSA. With 5 bases removed from V and 3 bases from J, the gap between germline ends came to 16 bases. The CDR3 sequence is 15 residues long. CDR3 residues: CASSQTGVGHTEAFF. CDR3 in DNA: TGTGCCAGCAGCCAGACAGGTGTAGGGCACACTGAAGCTTTCTTT.

The chain joins TRBV9 to TRBJ1-2; D ambiguous. CDR3 length: 14 amino acids. Germline CDR1 and CDR2: SGDLS and YYNGEE. V was shortened by 4 bases and J by 4 bases, with 14 bases between the two germline ends. CDR3 sequence (DNA): TGTGCCAGCAGCCCAGAGGAGGGTCTCTATGGCTACACCTTC. Translated: CASSPEEGLYGYTF.

The chain uses TRBV5-8 and TRBJ1-5; unclear D gene. Germline-derived CDR1 and CDR2 are SGHTS and YDEGEE. V was cut by 4 bases and J by 6 bases, with 14 bases left in between. This CDR3 comprises 14 residues. The CDR3 is CASSLKWGGQPQHF. DNA for the CDR3: TGTGCCAGCAGCCTTAAATGGGGAGGTCAGCCCCAGCATTTT. The complete variable domain, with remaining parts taken from reference TRBV5-8 and TRBJ1-5, reads EAGVTQSPTHLIKTRGQQATLRCSPISGHTSVYWYQQALGLGLQFLLWYDEGEERNRGNFPPRFSGRQFPNYSSELNVNALELEDSALYLCASSLKWGGQPQHFGDGTRLSIL.

The chain uses TRBV6-5 and TRBJ2-7, with TRBD2 as a possible D gene (7 bases). The germline CDR1 and CDR2 sequences are MNHEY and SVGAGI. This CDR3 region has 15 residues. V was trimmed by 4 bases and J by 3 bases, leaving 16 bases between them. CDR3 DNA: TGTGCCAGCAGTTGGAGGGGGGGTCTCTTCTACGAGCAGTACTTC. Protein product: CASSWRGGLFYEQYF.

CDR3 amino acids: CASSPRLAGNSGELFF. The CDR3 DNA follows: TGTGCCAGCAGCCCGCGACTAGCGGGAAATTCCGGGGAGCTGTTTTTT. This chain joins TRBV9 and TRBJ2-2; 11 bases agree with TRBD2. The CDR3 sequence is 16 residues long. Germline V CDR1 and CDR2: SGDLS, YYNGEE. The V and J ends lost 4 bases and 6 bases, in that order; junction bases with no gene match: 8.

The rearrangement joins TRBV30 to TRBJ1-3; D ambiguous. CDR1 is GTSNPN and CDR2 is SVGIG in the germline V gene (reference sequence). Trimming removed 7 bases at V and 0 bases at J, with 10 bases between. There are 13 residues in the CDR3. DNA for the CDR3: TGTGCCTTCTCCAGTGGCTCTGGAAACACCATATATTTT. Its translation is CAFSSGSGNTIYF.